This T cell receptor beta chain emerged from a study of cytomegalovirus exposure and HLA in healthy donors. Study findings and constraints: It was about 150 TCR beta chains that were listed as cytomegalovirus-associated. Segments of the TCR beta V type were, in most cases, productive about 87% or about 30% of the time in an earlier analysis. The authors later found TCR association rates varying by HLA locus, with DRB1 most and HLA-C fewest. With later analysis, a missense DCLRE1C variant became linked to TCR beta V- and J-gene trimming.

Of note for this clone: Its antigen remains unidentified.

Vbeta (60) and Jbeta (13) primers were used in the PCR. Generated by immunoSEQ multiplex PCR, the TCRdb table keeps only in-frame clones and is missing some. Among about 150,000 clones listed, roughly 82% were seen once. This receptor was taken from a male donor in good health and CMV-seronegative. Sequencing used PBMCs.

The CDR3 DNA sequence: TGTGCCAGCAGTTGGCTGTACTATGGCTACACCTTC. This encodes CASSWLYYGYTF. The J gene is TRBJ1-2, the V gene TRBV6-1; D is unclear. Germline values: CDR1 MNHNS, CDR2 SASEGT. This CDR3 is built from 12 residues. The V gene lost 5 bases and the J gene lost 3 bases, with 7 bases spanning the gap.